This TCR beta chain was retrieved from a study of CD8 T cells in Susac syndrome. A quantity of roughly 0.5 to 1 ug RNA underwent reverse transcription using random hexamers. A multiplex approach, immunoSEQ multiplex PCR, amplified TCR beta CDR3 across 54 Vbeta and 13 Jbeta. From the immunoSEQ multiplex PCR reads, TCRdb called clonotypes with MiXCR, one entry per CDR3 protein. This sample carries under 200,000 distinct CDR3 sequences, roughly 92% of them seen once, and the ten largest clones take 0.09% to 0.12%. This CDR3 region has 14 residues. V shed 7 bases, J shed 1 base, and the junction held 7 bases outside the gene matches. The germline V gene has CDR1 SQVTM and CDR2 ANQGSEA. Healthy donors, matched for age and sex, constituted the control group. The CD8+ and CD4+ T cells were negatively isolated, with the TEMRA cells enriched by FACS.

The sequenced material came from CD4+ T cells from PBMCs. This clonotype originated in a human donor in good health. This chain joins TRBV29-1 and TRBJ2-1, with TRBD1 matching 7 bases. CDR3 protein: CSAMIQGSYNEQFF. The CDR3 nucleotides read TGCAGCGCGATGATACAGGGGTCCTACAATGAGCAGTTCTTC.